This is a list of T cell receptor beta chains from one sample in a study of OX40 agonist ivuxolimab in advanced cancers. Method: immunoSEQ multiplex PCR; TCRdb's copy keeps in-frame clones and lacks some. The top ten clones hold roughly 18% of a sample with under 80,000 clones, around nine tenths of them seen once. Here the sequenced sample was CD4+ or CD8+ T cells sorted from blood, taken in a trial of the OX40 agonist ivuxolimab. These receptors all come from an adult with an advanced solid tumor such as melanoma, head and neck, liver or kidney cancer. Each CDR3 is given with its conserved first and last residue. Fields, in order: D gene, V gene, J gene, clone size, CDR3 protein, CDR3 DNA. D genes are given only for firm matches. The size of a clone is reported for some rows only, either as once, few or many, or as a class for expanded clones.

D: TRBD2
V: TRBV5-6
J: TRBJ2-3
size: once
CDR3: CASSLAVGDTQYF
DNA: TGTGCCAGCAGTCTAGCGGTCGGTGATACGCAGTATTTT

D: NA
V: TRBV27
J: TRBJ2-7
size: NA
CDR3: CASSSTTPSNEQYF
DNA: TGTGCCAGCAGTTCAACGACCCCGTCCAACGAGCAGTACTTC

D: NA
V: TRBV19
J: TRBJ1-5
size: NA
CDR3: CASKALPEGGNQPQHF
DNA: TGTGCCAGTAAAGCCCTACCGGAGGGGGGCAATCAGCCCCAGCATTTT

D: TRBD2
V: TRBV11-2
J: TRBJ2-7
size: NA
CDR3: CASSSGTGGLYSYEQYF
DNA: TGTGCCAGCAGCTCCGGAACGGGGGGACTATACTCCTACGAGCAGTACTTC

D: NA
V: TRBV15
J: TRBJ2-7
size: NA
CDR3: CATSRQVEYEQYF
DNA: TGTGCCACCAGTAGGCAGGTGGAATACGAGCAGTACTTC

D: TRBD2
V: TRBV11-3
J: TRBJ2-1
size: NA
CDR3: CASSFGLDSYNEQFF
DNA: TGTGCCAGCAGCTTTGGACTAGACTCCTACAATGAGCAGTTCTTC

D: NA
V: TRBV11-2
J: TRBJ2-3
size: NA
CDR3: CASSLGVAVSTDTQYF
DNA: TGTGCCAGCAGCTTAGGGGTAGCGGTTAGCACAGATACGCAGTATTTT

D: NA
V: TRBV7-6
J: TRBJ1-3
size: NA
CDR3: CASSGGLPGNTIYF
DNA: TGTGCCAGCAGCGGGGGCCTCCCTGGAAACACCATATATTTT

D: TRBD2
V: TRBV18
J: TRBJ2-1
size: NA
CDR3: CASTYSGRALDEQFF
DNA: TGTGCCAGCACCTACAGCGGGAGGGCCTTGGATGAGCAGTTCTTC

D: NA
V: TRBV9
J: TRBJ2-1
size: NA
CDR3: CASSVVDSLRGNEQFF
DNA: TGTGCCAGCAGCGTAGTGGACTCGCTTCGGGGCAATGAGCAGTTCTTC

D: NA
V: TRBV4-2
J: TRBJ1-2
size: NA
CDR3: CASSQEIGRERRGGGYTF
DNA: TGTGCCAGCAGCCAAGAAATAGGCAGGGAACGGCGGGGCGGGGGCTACACCTTC

D: NA
V: TRBV6-1
J: TRBJ2-7
size: NA
CDR3: CASSDGSGYEQYF
DNA: TGTGCCAGCAGTGATGGTAGCGGTTACGAGCAGTACTTC

D: TRBD1
V: TRBV28
J: TRBJ1-5
size: few
CDR3: CASRDRGNQPQHF
DNA: TGTGCCAGCAGGGACAGGGGCAATCAGCCCCAGCATTTT

D: NA
V: TRBV2
J: TRBJ2-7
size: NA
CDR3: CASWEGMNSYEQYF
DNA: TGTGCCAGCTGGGAAGGGATGAACTCCTACGAGCAGTACTTC

D: TRBD2
V: TRBV4-1
J: TRBJ2-1
size: NA
CDR3: CASSQGQLAGGDYEQFF
DNA: TGCGCCAGCAGCCAAGGCCAACTAGCGGGAGGGGACTATGAGCAGTTCTTC

D: NA
V: TRBV5-1
J: TRBJ2-1
size: NA
CDR3: CASSLRPLNEQFF
DNA: TGCGCCAGCAGCCTTCGACCCTTGAATGAGCAGTTCTTC

D: NA
V: TRBV5-6
J: TRBJ1-1
size: NA
CDR3: CASSLASGYAEAFF
DNA: TGTGCCAGCAGTCTGGCTTCCGGGTACGCTGAAGCTTTCTTT

D: TRBD2
V: TRBV5-4
J: TRBJ2-7
size: NA
CDR3: CASSELAGSYEQYF
DNA: TGTGCCAGCAGCGAACTAGCGGGATCCTACGAGCAGTACTTC

D: NA
V: TRBV10-3
J: TRBJ2-3
size: NA
CDR3: CAISESHGDTQYF
DNA: TGTGCCATCAGTGAGTCGCATGGAGATACGCAGTATTTT

D: TRBD1
V: TRBV7-9
J: TRBJ1-1
size: NA
CDR3: CASSLATGGDTEAFF
DNA: TGTGCCAGCAGCTTAGCGACAGGGGGGGACACTGAAGCTTTCTTT

D: TRBD2
V: TRBV7-3
J: TRBJ2-7
size: NA
CDR3: CASSLRIPAGALEQYF
DNA: TGTGCCAGCAGCTTACGGATTCCGGCGGGAGCCCTGGAGCAGTACTTC

D: TRBD2
V: TRBV19
J: TRBJ2-3
size: few
CDR3: CASEPGLAGSDTQYF
DNA: TGTGCCAGCGAGCCGGGACTAGCGGGATCAGATACGCAGTATTTT

D: TRBD1
V: TRBV30
J: TRBJ2-7
size: once
CDR3: CAWSAGTGEEQYF
DNA: TGTGCCTGGAGTGCTGGGACAGGGGAAGAGCAGTACTTC

D: NA
V: TRBV11-2
J: TRBJ2-7
size: NA
CDR3: CASSDRDAVYEQYF
DNA: TGTGCCAGCAGCGACCGGGACGCAGTCTACGAGCAGTACTTC

D: NA
V: TRBV16
J: TRBJ1-4
size: NA
CDR3: CASSHPQTLFEKLFF
DNA: TGTGCCAGCAGCCATCCCCAAACCTTGTTTGAAAAACTGTTTTTT

D: NA
V: TRBV6-6
J: TRBJ1-1
size: NA
CDR3: CASSYSPGAEAFF
DNA: TGTGCCAGCAGTTACTCACCAGGGGCTGAAGCTTTCTTT

D: NA
V: TRBV5-1
J: TRBJ1-5
size: NA
CDR3: CASSLGQGQPQHF
DNA: TGCGCCAGCAGCTTGGGTCAGGGTCAGCCCCAGCATTTT

D: NA
V: TRBV6-5
J: TRBJ2-7
size: once
CDR3: CASSRDTSYEQYF
DNA: TGTGCCAGCAGTAGGGACACGTCATACGAGCAGTACTTC

D: TRBD1
V: TRBV28
J: TRBJ1-5
size: NA
CDR3: CASSSLLDRGLGNQPQHF
DNA: TGTGCCAGCAGTTCTCTACTGGACAGGGGCCTTGGCAATCAGCCCCAGCATTTT

D: NA
V: TRBV13
J: TRBJ2-1
size: NA
CDR3: CASSKSGWSSYNEQFF
DNA: TGTGCCAGCAGCAAAAGCGGGTGGAGCTCCTACAATGAGCAGTTCTTC

D: TRBD1
V: TRBV5-6
J: TRBJ1-1
size: NA
CDR3: CASSLWVRGRTEAFF
DNA: TGTGCCAGCAGCTTGTGGGTCAGGGGGCGGACTGAAGCTTTCTTT

D: NA
V: TRBV7-8
J: TRBJ2-3
size: NA
CDR3: CASSLVWRDGATDTQYF
DNA: TGTGCCAGCAGCTTGGTTTGGCGGGATGGGGCCACAGATACGCAGTATTTT

D: NA
V: TRBV5-4
J: TRBJ2-7
size: NA
CDR3: CASSGWDAEQYF
DNA: TGTGCCAGCAGCGGGTGGGACGCCGAGCAGTACTTC

D: NA
V: TRBV6-6
J: TRBJ1-2
size: NA
CDR3: CASSYRQGNPYGYTF
DNA: TGTGCCAGCAGTTACAGGCAGGGCAACCCCTATGGCTACACCTTC

D: NA
V: TRBV19
J: TRBJ1-3
size: NA
CDR3: CASEDGNTIYF
DNA: TGTGCCAGTGAAGATGGAAACACCATATATTTT

D: NA
V: TRBV5-8
J: TRBJ1-4
size: NA
CDR3: CASSYEKLFF
DNA: TGTGCCAGCAGCTACGAAAAACTGTTTTTT

D: NA
V: TRBV19
J: TRBJ1-1
size: NA
CDR3: CASSSNRENTEAFF
DNA: TGTGCCAGTAGTTCGAACAGGGAGAACACTGAAGCTTTCTTT

D: NA
V: TRBV30
J: TRBJ2-1
size: NA
CDR3: CAWSDLGWEQFF
DNA: TGTGCCTGGAGTGACCTCGGGTGGGAGCAGTTCTTC

D: NA
V: TRBV4-2
J: TRBJ2-7
size: NA
CDR3: CASSQEGEQYF
DNA: TGTGCCAGCAGCCAAGAAGGCGAGCAGTACTTC

D: NA
V: TRBV27
J: TRBJ1-4
size: NA
CDR3: CASSPGSPNEKLFF
DNA: TGTGCCAGCAGTCCGGGGTCACCTAATGAAAAACTGTTTTTT

D: TRBD2
V: TRBV7-9
J: TRBJ2-1
size: NA
CDR3: CASSLTGTSAYNEQFF
DNA: TGTGCCAGCAGCCTTACCGGGACTAGCGCATACAATGAGCAGTTCTTC

D: TRBD2
V: TRBV19
J: TRBJ2-3
size: NA
CDR3: CASRYSGRASDTQYF
DNA: TGTGCCAGTAGGTATAGCGGGAGGGCTTCAGATACGCAGTATTTT

D: TRBD1
V: TRBV7-9
J: TRBJ2-7
size: NA
CDR3: CASSRGQANEQYF
DNA: TGTGCCAGCAGCCGGGGACAGGCAAACGAGCAGTACTTC

D: NA
V: TRBV7-8
J: TRBJ2-3
size: NA
CDR3: CASTLYTDTQYF
DNA: TGTGCCAGCACCTTATACACAGATACGCAGTATTTT

D: TRBD2
V: TRBV27
J: TRBJ2-7
size: NA
CDR3: CASHLAGASYEQYF
DNA: TGTGCCAGCCACCTAGCGGGAGCGTCCTACGAGCAGTACTTC

D: NA
V: TRBV9
J: TRBJ1-5
size: NA
CDR3: CASSVGGRGDQPQHF
DNA: TGTGCCAGCAGCGTAGGCGGAAGGGGGGATCAGCCCCAGCATTTT

D: TRBD2
V: TRBV7-9
J: TRBJ2-5
size: NA
CDR3: CASSLVALLAEFQETQYF
DNA: TGTGCCAGCAGCTTAGTCGCCCTACTAGCGGAGTTCCAAGAGACCCAGTACTTC

D: TRBD2
V: TRBV7-2
J: TRBJ2-3
size: NA
CDR3: CASSLVLAVTDTQYF
DNA: TGTGCCAGCAGCTTAGTCCTAGCGGTCACAGATACGCAGTATTTT

D: NA
V: TRBV18
J: TRBJ2-1
size: NA
CDR3: CASSDLSGAEQFF
DNA: TGTGCCAGCTCAGACCTTAGCGGCGCTGAGCAGTTCTTC

D: NA
V: TRBV4-3
J: TRBJ2-1
size: NA
CDR3: CASSQDLEGWNEQFF
DNA: TGCGCCAGCAGCCAAGATCTCGAGGGTTGGAATGAGCAGTTCTTC

D: TRBD1
V: TRBV29-1
J: TRBJ1-2
size: once
CDR3: CSVRTGGAGNDGYTF
DNA: TGCAGCGTTCGGACAGGGGGCGCGGGAAATGATGGCTACACCTTC

D: TRBD1
V: TRBV6-1
J: TRBJ2-7
size: NA
CDR3: CASSEDDRGVFNEQYF
DNA: TGTGCCAGCAGTGAGGATGACAGGGGGGTTTTCAACGAGCAGTACTTC

D: TRBD2
V: TRBV11-2
J: TRBJ2-1
size: once
CDR3: CASSSAGLAGDNEQFF
DNA: TGTGCCAGCAGCTCCGCCGGACTAGCGGGGGACAATGAGCAGTTCTTC

D: NA
V: TRBV9
J: TRBJ1-4
size: NA
CDR3: CASSEGPNLNEKLFF
DNA: TGTGCCAGCAGCGAGGGACCGAATCTCAATGAAAAACTGTTTTTT